Listed here are 16 T cell receptor beta chains from one sample, sequenced in a study of T cell clonality in common variable immunodeficiency (dated by TCRdb to the mid-2010s). Receptors were amplified or captured by the immunoSEQ multiplex PCR assay. The source is immuneACCESS, and TCRdb retained only in-frame sequences with V and J called. Part of the clones is not carried over; for the studies checked, unresolved V genes explain less than half of this, and the remainder is unexplained. With about 30,000 clones recorded, this sample contains no clone counted only once. Less than 15% of the sample goes to the ten largest clones. Input material: peripheral blood mononuclear cells. These receptors were taken from a person aged 18 to 70 in good health.

This clone was seen at least ten times. The CDR3 extends 3 residues past the end of the read, so its final part is completed from the germline J gene. The gene calls are TRBV20-1 and TRBJ2-2; TRBD2 matches at 8 bases. V lost 5 bases to trimming and J lost 4 bases; unmatched junction nucleotides: 15. Germline V gene lookup returns CDR1 DFQATT and CDR2 SNEGSKA (reference sequence). The CDR3 consists of 17 residues. CDR3 in amino acids: CSALHGGASPSTGELFF. Incomplete CDR3 DNA: TGCAGTGCTCTCCACGGGGGGGCCTCGCCTAGCACCGGGGAG.

This clone was observed at least ten times. The sequence runs out 3 residues before the end of the CDR3; the remainder is reconstructed from the germline J gene. The V and J genes are TRBV20-1 and TRBJ1-1; TRBD1 is a possible D gene (6 bases). The CDR3 is 12 residues long. CDR1 and CDR2 (germline): DFQATT, SNEGSKA (reference sequence). The DNA read from the CDR3 is TGCAGTGCTAGTGGGACAACGGTGGGT. Its protein product is CSASGTTVG. The whole CDR3 is CSASGTTVGAFF.

This clone was recorded many times. Partial CDR3 DNA: TGTGCCAGTACCGATAGGGGGGACAGTACCCAAGAGACC. It translates to CASTDRGDSTQET. The entire CDR3 sequence reads CASTDRGDSTQETQYF. The genes are TRBV19 and TRBJ2-5, with D possibly matching TRBD1 (7 bases). The read terminates 3 residues ahead of where the CDR3 ends, so the germline J gene completes it. The CDR3 spans 16 residues. The germline CDR1 and CDR2 sequences are LNHDA and SQIVND (reference sequence). V dropped 7 bases and J dropped 1 base, with 19 bases sitting between them.

This clone was seen a handful of times. From the germline J gene comes the end of the CDR3, since the read stops 3 residues before it. This chain connects TRBV19 to TRBJ1-2, with D maybe TRBD1 (6 bases). CDR3 length equals 16 residues. CDR1 and CDR2 from the germline V gene are LNHDA and SQIVND (reference sequence). V was cut by 6 bases and J by 5 bases, with 22 bases left in between. The covered CDR3 bases are TGTGCCAGTAGACTGAGCCCCCGGGGGGCAGGGTATGGC. Translation gives CASRLSPRGAGYG. The whole CDR3 reads CASRLSPRGAGYGYTF.

This clone was seen a handful of times. The CDR3 bases that were read are TGTGCCAGCTCGAGGGAAACAGGGCAAGAGACC. This sequence encodes CASSRETGQET. The whole CDR3 sequence reads CASSRETGQETQYF. The chain uses TRBV18 and TRBJ2-5, with D possibly TRBD1 on 6 matching bases. The CDR3 extends 3 residues past the end of the read, so its final part is completed from the germline J gene. Trimming removed 6 bases from V and 2 bases from J, with 13 bases in between. Germline V gene data show CDR1 as KGHSH and CDR2 as LQKENI. The CDR3 length is 14 residues.

This clone was picked up many times. The sequenced fragment ends 3 residues before the CDR3 boundary, so the rest is inferred from the germline J gene. The rearrangement links TRBV19 to TRBJ1-6, with TRBD1 identical over 7 bases. This CDR3 has 14 amino acids. Germline V lookup: CDR1 LNHDA, CDR2 SQIVND (reference sequence). Losses at the gene ends were 5 bases for V and 5 bases for J; bases not matched to a gene: 3. The part of the CDR3 DNA that was read is TGTGCCAGTAGTTCTGACAGGGATAATTCACCC. It specifies CASSSDRDNSP. The CDR3, in full, reads CASSSDRDNSPLHF.

This clone was detected many times. Coverage ceases 3 residues before the CDR3 finishes, and the germline J gene fills in the end. J is TRBJ1-5 and V is TRBV20-1, with 8 bases aligning to TRBD1. The CDR3 is made up of 16 amino acids. CDR1 is DFQATT and CDR2 is SNEGSKA in the germline V gene (reference sequence). After removal of 5 bases from V and 1 base from J, the junction contained 10 bases not matched to a gene. Partial CDR3 DNA: TGCAGTGCTCCCGACAGGGGTGGGGGAAGCAATCAGCCC. Translating it yields CSAPDRGGGSNQP. From start to end, the CDR3 is CSAPDRGGGSNQPQHF.

Details on this clone: Read coverage stops 3 residues before the CDR3 terminus; the germline J gene supplies the remainder. This chain uses TRBV19 with TRBJ2-2; a weak D match, TRBD1 (5 bases). Germline CDR1 reads LNHDA; CDR2 reads SQIVND (reference sequence). The CDR3 extends over 15 amino acids. The CDR3 is CASSIYPDMRSPLFF. The CDR3 DNA, read in part, is TGTGCCAGTAGTATCTACCCGGACATGAGATCACCG.

As regards this clone: The sequence runs out 3 residues before the end of the CDR3; the remainder is reconstructed from the germline J gene. This chain connects TRBV7-6 to TRBJ1-4, with unresolved D. The CDR3 sequence is 13 residues long. Germline CDR1 reads SGHVS; CDR2 reads FNYEAQ. V gave up 6 bases and J gave up 3 bases, with 8 bases separating them. CDR3 DNA, as far as it was read: TGTGCCAGCAGACTCGGGGCTAATGAAAAA. This translates into CASRLGANEK. The entire CDR3 reads CASRLGANEKLFF.

This clone occurred many times. Partial CDR3 DNA: TGTGCCTGGAGTTTTGGCTCCTCCAGCTCTGGGGCCAACGTC. It codes for CAWSFGSSSSGANV. The whole CDR3 protein reads CAWSFGSSSSGANVLTF. The rearrangement links TRBV30 to TRBJ2-6; D uncertain. The read is 3 residues too short to cover the CDR3 end, so that end is filled in from the germline J gene. Germline assignment: CDR1 GTSNPN and CDR2 SVGIG (reference sequence). The CDR3 consists of 17 residues. The V end lost 2 bases, the J end lost 0 bases, and 14 bases lay between the germline ends.

This clone was counted at least ten times. The missing CDR3 end, 3 residues past where the read stops, is filled in from the germline J gene. J is TRBJ2-1 and V is TRBV7-3; perhaps D is TRBD1 or TRBD2 (9 bases each). Germline V lookup: CDR1 SGHTA, CDR2 FQGTGA. V shed 5 bases and J shed 6 bases, with 20 bases lying between them. This CDR3 comprises 16 residues. CDR3 sequence reads: CASSLLAGQGLNEQFF. The DNA read from the CDR3 is TGTGCCAGCAGCCTCCTAGCGGGACAGGGACTCAATGAG.

This clone appeared many times. CDR3 in amino acids: CASSFSFEKLFF. CDR3 DNA, as far as it was read: TGTGCCAGCAGCTTTTCTTTTGAAAAA. The genes are TRBV7-9 and TRBJ1-4; D remains unclear. Sequencing ends 3 residues short of the CDR3 end; the germline J gene provides the rest. The CDR3 loop spans 12 amino acids. Germline loops: CDR1 SEHNR, CDR2 FQNEAQ (reference sequence). V lost 3 bases and J 7 bases, leaving 6 bases between the germline ends.

In its sample, this clone was seen many times. The read gets to within 3 residues of the CDR3 end, and the germline J gene fills in the rest. The V call is TRBV19, the J call TRBJ2-1, with a possible D match to TRBD1 (6 bases). The CDR3 loop spans 15 amino acids. Trimming pared 5 bases from V and 1 base from J, leaving 12 bases between. Germline CDR1 is LNHDA and CDR2 is SQIVND (reference sequence). Incomplete CDR3 DNA: TGTGCCAGTAGTGCTACAGGGCCTTCCTACAATGAG. This translates into CASSATGPSYNE. The CDR3 in full is CASSATGPSYNEQFF.

About this clone itself: Read data end 3 residues before the CDR3 end; the end is taken from the germline J gene. J is TRBJ1-2 and V is TRBV18, with 7 bases aligning to TRBD1. This CDR3 comprises 15 residues. The trim removed 0 bases at V and 5 bases at J, leaving 6 bases unmatched. Germline V gene data show CDR1 as KGHSH and CDR2 as LQKENI. The CDR3 loop is CASSPPQGGFYGYTF. The covered CDR3 bases are TGTGCCAGCTCACCACCGCAGGGGGGATTTTATGGC. The full variable domain, completed using reference TRBV18 and TRBJ1-2, is NAGVMQNPRHLVRRRGQEARLRCSPMKGHSHVYWYRQLPEEGLKFMVYLQKENIIDESGMPKERFSAEFPKEGPSILRIQQVVRGDSAAYFCASSPPQGGFYGYTFGSGTRLTVV.

The table lists this clone with many counts. The CDR3 extends 3 residues past the end of the read, so its final part is completed from the germline J gene. The chain is built from TRBV5-1 and TRBJ2-4; D is ambiguous. Trimming removed 2 bases at V and 8 bases at J, with 11 bases between. Germline assignment: CDR1 SGHRS and CDR2 YFSETQ. The CDR3 has 13 residues. CDR3 residues: CASSFRGNDIQYF. Incomplete CDR3 DNA: TGCGCCAGCAGCTTCCGAGGTAATGACATT. Based on the CDR3 plus reference TRBV5-1 and TRBJ2-4, the full variable domain is KAGVTQTPRYLIKTRGQQVTLSCSPISGHRSVSWYQQTPGQGLQFLFEYFSETQRNKGNFPGRFSGRQFSNSRSEMNVSTLELGDSALYLCASSFRGNDIQYFGAGTRLSVL.

This clone was counted ten times or more. The CDR3 extends 3 residues past the end of the read, so its final part is completed from the germline J gene. The chain combines TRBV20-1 with TRBJ2-1, with 7 bases fitting TRBD2. CDR1 DFQATT and CDR2 SNEGSKA come from the germline V gene (reference sequence). This CDR3 region has 15 residues. V was pared by 6 bases and J by 9 bases, with 17 bases of the junction left unmatched. Partial CDR3 DNA: TGCAGTGCATTAGATGGGGGGGGTCCTTTGGGTGAG. Translating gives CSALDGGGPLGE. The full-length CDR3 reads as CSALDGGGPLGEQFF.